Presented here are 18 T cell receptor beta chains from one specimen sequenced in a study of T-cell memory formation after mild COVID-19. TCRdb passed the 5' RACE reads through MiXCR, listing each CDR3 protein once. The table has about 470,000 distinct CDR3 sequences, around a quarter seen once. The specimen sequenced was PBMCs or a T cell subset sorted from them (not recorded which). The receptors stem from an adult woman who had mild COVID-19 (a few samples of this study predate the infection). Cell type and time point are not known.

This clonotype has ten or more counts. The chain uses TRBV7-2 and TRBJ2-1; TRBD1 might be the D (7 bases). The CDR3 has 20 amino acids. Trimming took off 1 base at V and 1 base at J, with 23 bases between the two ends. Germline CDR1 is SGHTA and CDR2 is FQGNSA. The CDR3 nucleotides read TGTGCCAGCAGCTTAGGGGGCTGGGACCAGGGGGGTATATCCTACAATGAGCAGTTCTTC. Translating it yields CASSLGGWDQGGISYNEQFF.

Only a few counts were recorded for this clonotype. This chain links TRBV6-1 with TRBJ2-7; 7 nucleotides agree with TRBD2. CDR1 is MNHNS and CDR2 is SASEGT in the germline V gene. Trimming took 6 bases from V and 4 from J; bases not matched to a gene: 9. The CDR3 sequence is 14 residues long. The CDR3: CASRGGTTLYEQYF. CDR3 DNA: TGTGCCAGCAGGGGGGGGACTACCCTTTACGAGCAGTACTTC.

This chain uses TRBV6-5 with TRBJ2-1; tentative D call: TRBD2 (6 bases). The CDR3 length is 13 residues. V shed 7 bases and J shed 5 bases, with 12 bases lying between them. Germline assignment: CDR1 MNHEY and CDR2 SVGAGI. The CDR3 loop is CASIRLGDNEQFF. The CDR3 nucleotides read TGTGCCAGCATCCGACTAGGGGACAATGAGCAGTTCTTC.

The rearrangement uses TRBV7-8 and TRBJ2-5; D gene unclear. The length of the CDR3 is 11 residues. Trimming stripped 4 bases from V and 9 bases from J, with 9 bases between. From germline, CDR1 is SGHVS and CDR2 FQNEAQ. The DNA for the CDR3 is TGTGCCAGCAGCTCCCACCAGTCCCAGTACTTC. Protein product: CASSSHQSQYF.

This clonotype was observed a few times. The CDR3 loop reads CASSVSGINNEQFF. The CDR3 nucleotides read TGTGCCAGCAGTGTTAGCGGGATAAACAATGAGCAGTTCTTC. This chain connects TRBV25-1 to TRBJ2-1; 8 bases line up with TRBD2. V dropped 4 bases and J dropped 5; count of bases not matched to a gene: 4. CDR3 length: 14 amino acids. Germline CDR1 and CDR2: MGHDK and SYGVNS.

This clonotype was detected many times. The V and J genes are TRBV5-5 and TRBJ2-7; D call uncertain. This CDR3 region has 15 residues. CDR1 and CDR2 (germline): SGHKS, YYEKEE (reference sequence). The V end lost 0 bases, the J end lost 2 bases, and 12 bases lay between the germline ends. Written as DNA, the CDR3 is TGTGCCAGCAGCTTGGAATCCCACCCAACCTACGAGCAGTACTTC. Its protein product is CASSLESHPTYEQYF.

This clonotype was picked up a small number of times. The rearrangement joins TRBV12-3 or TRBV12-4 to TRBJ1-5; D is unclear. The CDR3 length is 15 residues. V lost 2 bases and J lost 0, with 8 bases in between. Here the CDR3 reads CASSLNSYSNQPQHF. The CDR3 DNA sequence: TGTGCCAGCAGTTTAAACAGCTATAGCAATCAGCCCCAGCATTTT.

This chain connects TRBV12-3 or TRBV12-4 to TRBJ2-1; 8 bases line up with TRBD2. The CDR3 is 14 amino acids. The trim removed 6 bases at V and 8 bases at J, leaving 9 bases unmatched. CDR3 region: CASRGVAGSYEQFF. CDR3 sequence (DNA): TGTGCCAGCAGGGGGGTAGCGGGATCTTATGAGCAGTTCTTC.

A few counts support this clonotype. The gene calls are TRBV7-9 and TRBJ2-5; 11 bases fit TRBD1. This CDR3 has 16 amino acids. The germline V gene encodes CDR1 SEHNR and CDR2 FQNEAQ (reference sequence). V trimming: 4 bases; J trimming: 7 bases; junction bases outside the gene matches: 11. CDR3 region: CASSSTRTGGRGTQYF. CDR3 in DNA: TGTGCCAGCAGCTCGACCCGGACAGGGGGCAGAGGGACCCAGTACTTC.

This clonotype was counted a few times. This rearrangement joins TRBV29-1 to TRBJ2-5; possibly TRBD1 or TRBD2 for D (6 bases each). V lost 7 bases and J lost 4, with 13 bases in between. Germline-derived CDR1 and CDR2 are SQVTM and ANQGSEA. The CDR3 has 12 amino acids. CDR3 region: CSGTQGGETQYF. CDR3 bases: TGCAGCGGAACACAGGGAGGAGAGACCCAGTACTTC. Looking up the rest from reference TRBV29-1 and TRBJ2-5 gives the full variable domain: SAVISQKPSRDICQRGTSLTIQCQVDSQVTMMFWYRQQPGQSLTLIATANQGSEATYESGFVIDKFPISRPNLTFSTLTVSNMSPEDSSIYLCSGTQGGETQYFGPGTRLLVL.

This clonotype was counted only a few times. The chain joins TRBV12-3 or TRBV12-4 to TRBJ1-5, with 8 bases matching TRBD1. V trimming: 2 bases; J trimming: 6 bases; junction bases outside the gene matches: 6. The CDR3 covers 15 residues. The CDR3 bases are TGTGCCAGCAGTTTATGGGCAGGGGGCGTTCAGCCCCAGCATTTT. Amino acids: CASSLWAGGVQPQHF.

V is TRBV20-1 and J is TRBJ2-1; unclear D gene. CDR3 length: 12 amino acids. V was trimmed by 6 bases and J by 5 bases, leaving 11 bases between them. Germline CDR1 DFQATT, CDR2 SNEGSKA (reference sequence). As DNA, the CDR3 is TGCAGTGCCCATAGGAGAAACAATGAGCAGTTCTTC. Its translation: CSAHRRNNEQFF.

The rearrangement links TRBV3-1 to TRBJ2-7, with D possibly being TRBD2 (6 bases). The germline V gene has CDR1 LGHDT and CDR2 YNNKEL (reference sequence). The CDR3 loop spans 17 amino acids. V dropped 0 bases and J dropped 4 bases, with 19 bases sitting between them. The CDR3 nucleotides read TGTGCCAGCAGCCAAGAGCAGTCGGGGGTCCTCTTTTACGAGCAGTACTTC. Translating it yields CASSQEQSGVLFYEQYF.

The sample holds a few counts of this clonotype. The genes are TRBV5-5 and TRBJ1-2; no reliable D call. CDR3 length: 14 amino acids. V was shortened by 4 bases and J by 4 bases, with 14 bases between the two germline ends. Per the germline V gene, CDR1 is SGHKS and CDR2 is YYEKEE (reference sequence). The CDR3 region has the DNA TGTGCCAGCAGCACCCTTTCTGATCTCTATGGCTACACCTTC. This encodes CASSTLSDLYGYTF.

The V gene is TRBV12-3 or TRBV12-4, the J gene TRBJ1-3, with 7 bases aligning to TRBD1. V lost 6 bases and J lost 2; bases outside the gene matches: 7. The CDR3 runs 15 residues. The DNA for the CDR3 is TGTGCCAGCAGGCTACAGGGGCTGCCTGGAAACACCATATATTTT. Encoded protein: CASRLQGLPGNTIYF.

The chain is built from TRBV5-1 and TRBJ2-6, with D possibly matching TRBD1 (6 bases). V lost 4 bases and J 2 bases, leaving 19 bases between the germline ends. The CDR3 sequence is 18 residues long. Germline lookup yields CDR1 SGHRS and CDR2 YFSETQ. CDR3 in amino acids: CASSPSARGLAGANVLTF. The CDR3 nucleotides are TGCGCCAGCAGCCCCTCGGCCAGGGGCCTTGCTGGGGCCAACGTCCTGACTTTC.

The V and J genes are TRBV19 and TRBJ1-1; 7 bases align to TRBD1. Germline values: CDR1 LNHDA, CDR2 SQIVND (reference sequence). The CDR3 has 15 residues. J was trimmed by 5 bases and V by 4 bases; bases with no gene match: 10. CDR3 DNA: TGTGCCAGTAGTAGAGACAGGGCCCTGTGGACTGAAGCTTTCTTT. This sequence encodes CASSRDRALWTEAFF. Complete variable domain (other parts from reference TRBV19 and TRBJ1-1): DGGITQSPKYLFRKEGQNVTLSCEQNLNHDAMYWYRQDPGQGLRLIYYSQIVNDFQKGDIAEGYSVSREKKESFPLTVTSAQKNPTAFYLCASSRDRALWTEAFFGQGTRLTVV.

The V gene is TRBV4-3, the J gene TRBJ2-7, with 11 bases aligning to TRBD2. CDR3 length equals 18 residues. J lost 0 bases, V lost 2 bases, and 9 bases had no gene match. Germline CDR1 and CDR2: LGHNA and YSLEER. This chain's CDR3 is CASSQSSLAGGSSYEQYF. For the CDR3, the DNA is TGCGCCAGCAGCCAATCCTCCTTAGCGGGAGGGAGCTCCTACGAGCAGTACTTC.